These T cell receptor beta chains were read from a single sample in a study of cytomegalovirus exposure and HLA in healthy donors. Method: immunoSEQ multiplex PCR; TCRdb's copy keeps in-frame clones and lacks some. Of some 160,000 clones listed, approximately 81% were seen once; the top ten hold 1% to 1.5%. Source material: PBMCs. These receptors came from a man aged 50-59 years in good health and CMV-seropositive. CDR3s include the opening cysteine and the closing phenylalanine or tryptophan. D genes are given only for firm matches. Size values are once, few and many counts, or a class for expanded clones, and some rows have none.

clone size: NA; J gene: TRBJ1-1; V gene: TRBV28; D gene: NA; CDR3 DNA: TGTGCCAGCAGTCCGCGAATCCCCACTGAAGCTTTCTTT; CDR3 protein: CASSPRIPTEAFF
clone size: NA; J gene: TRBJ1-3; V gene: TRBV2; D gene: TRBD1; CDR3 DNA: TGTGCCAGCAGCAAGGACAGGGGACGAATCGGAAACACCATATATTTT; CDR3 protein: CASSKDRGRIGNTIYF
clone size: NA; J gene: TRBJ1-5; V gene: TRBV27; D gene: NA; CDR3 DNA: TGTGCCAGCAGTAGAAGCGGCAATCAGCCCCAGCATTTT; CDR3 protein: CASSRSGNQPQHF
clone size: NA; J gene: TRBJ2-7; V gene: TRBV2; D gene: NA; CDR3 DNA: TGTGCCAGCAGTATGGGGGGACCCTACGAGCAGTACTTC; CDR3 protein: CASSMGGPYEQYF
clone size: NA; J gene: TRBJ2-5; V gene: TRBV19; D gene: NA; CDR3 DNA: TGTGCCAGTAGTGGGGGTACGACAGGTTTTCAAGAGACCCAGTACTTC; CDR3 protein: CASSGGTTGFQETQYF
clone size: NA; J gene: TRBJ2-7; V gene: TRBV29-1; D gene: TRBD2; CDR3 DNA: TGCAGCGTTGAAGATCCCGCTAGCGGGAGTACCCACGAGCAGTACTTC; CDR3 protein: CSVEDPASGSTHEQYF
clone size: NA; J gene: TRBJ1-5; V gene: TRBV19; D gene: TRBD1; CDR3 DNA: TGTGCCAGTAGTTTTACCGGGACAGCCCTATATCAGCCCCAGCATTTT; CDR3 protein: CASSFTGTALYQPQHF
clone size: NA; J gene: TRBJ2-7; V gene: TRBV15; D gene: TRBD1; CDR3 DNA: TGTGCCACCAGCAGACCGGGGACAGGCCGACCCCGTGACGAGCAGTACTTC; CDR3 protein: CATSRPGTGRPRDEQYF
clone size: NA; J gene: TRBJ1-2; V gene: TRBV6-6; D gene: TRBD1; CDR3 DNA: TGTGCCAGCAGTTACGGACAGGGAGCTAACTATGGCTACACCTTC; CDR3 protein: CASSYGQGANYGYTF
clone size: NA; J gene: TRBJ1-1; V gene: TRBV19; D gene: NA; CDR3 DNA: TGTGCCAGTAGTATAGAGCAGGGCCCTTGGGCTGAAGCTTTCTTT; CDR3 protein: CASSIEQGPWAEAFF
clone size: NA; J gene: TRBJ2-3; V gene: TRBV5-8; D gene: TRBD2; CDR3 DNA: TGTGCCAGCAGCTCGACTAGCGGGGCCCCTAGCACAGATACGCAGTATTTT; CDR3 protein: CASSSTSGAPSTDTQYF
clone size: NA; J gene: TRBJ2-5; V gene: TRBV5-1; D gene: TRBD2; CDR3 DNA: TGCGCCAGCAGCCCCATGACTAGCGGTGGACAAGAGACCCAGTACTTC; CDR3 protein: CASSPMTSGGQETQYF
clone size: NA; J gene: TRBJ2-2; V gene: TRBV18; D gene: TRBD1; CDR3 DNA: TGTGCCAGCTCACCATATGGACAGGGGAACGGGGAGCTGTTTTTT; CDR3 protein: CASSPYGQGNGELFF
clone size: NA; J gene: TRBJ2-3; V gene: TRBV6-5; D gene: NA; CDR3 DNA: TGTGCCAGCAGTTACCGGGGGTCGGGTGCAGATACGCAGTATTTT; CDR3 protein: CASSYRGSGADTQYF
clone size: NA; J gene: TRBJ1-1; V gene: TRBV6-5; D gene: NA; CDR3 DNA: TGTGCCAGCAGTTACTCGAAGGGGCGTACTGAAGCTTTCTTT; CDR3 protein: CASSYSKGRTEAFF
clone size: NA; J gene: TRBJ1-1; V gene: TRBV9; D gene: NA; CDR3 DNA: TGTGCCAGCAGCGTGAAGACAAGCACTGAAGCTTTCTTT; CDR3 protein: CASSVKTSTEAFF
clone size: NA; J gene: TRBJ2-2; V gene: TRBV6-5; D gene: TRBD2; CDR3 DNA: TGTGCCAGCAGTTACTGGGGGGGGACCAACACCGGGGAGCTGTTTTTT; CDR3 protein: CASSYWGGTNTGELFF
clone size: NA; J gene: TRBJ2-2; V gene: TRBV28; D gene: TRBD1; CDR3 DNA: TGTGCCAGCCTGACAGGGCGAGGTGGGGAGCTGTTTTTT; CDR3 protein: CASLTGRGGELFF
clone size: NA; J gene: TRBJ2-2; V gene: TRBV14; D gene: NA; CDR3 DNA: TGTGCCAGCAGCCGAGTGGTGGCAGGGAGGACCGGGGAGCTGTTTTTT; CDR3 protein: CASSRVVAGRTGELFF
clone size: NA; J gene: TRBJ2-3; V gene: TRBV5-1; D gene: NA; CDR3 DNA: TGCGCCAGCAGCTTGAGCGTAACGGATACGCAGTATTTT; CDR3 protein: CASSLSVTDTQYF
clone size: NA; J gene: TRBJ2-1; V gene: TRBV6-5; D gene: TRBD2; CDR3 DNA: TGTGCCAGCAGTTTCGGGACTAGCGGGGAGCAGTTCTTC; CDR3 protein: CASSFGTSGEQFF
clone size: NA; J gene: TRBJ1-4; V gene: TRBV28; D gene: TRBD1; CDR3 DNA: TGTGCCAGCAGTCCCCCGGGACAGGCAGGGGGTAATGAAAAACTGTTTTTT; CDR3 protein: CASSPPGQAGGNEKLFF
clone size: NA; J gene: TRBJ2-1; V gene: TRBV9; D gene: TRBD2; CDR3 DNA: TGTGCCAGCAGCGCAACTCTAGCGGGGGGATCCTACAATGAGCAGTTCTTC; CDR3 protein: CASSATLAGGSYNEQFF
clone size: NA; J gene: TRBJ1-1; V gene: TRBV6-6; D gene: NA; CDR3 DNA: TGTGCCAGCCTATACGCCGGGACTAGTAATGAAGCTTTCTTT; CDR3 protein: CASLYAGTSNEAFF
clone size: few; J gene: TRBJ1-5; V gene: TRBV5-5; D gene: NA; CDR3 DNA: TGTGCCAGCAGCTTGTGGGCGAACTCCGATCAGCCCCAGCATTTT; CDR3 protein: CASSLWANSDQPQHF
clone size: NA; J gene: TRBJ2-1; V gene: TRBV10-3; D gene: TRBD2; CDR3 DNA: TGTGCCATCAGTGATCGGGGGGGGGACCGCTACAATGAGCAGTTCTTC; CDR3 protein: CAISDRGGDRYNEQFF
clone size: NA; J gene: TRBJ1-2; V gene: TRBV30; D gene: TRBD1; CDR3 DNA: TGTGCCTGGTCCGAAGGGGGCAACTATGGCTACACCTTC; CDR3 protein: CAWSEGGNYGYTF